This TCR beta chain was sequenced in a study of T cell clonality in common variable immunodeficiency. Overall study results and limits: CVID subjects had higher TCRbeta clonality than healthy controls, most marked in about a third.

Germline CDR1 reads DFQATT; CDR2 reads SNEGSKA (reference sequence). The trim removed 0 bases at V and 5 bases at J, leaving 9 bases unmatched. The CDR3 sequence is 16 residues long. Sequencing was performed with immunoSEQ multiplex PCR; in TCRdb, only in-frame clones are kept and a portion is missing. This sample carries tens of thousands of clones, none of them present only once. This clone came up many times. The target antigen is unknown. The read ends 3 residues shy of where the CDR3 ends; the end is completed using the germline J gene. Sequencing was performed on peripheral blood mononuclear cells. This clonotype was sampled from a person aged 18-70 years in good health. The chain carries TRBV20-1 and TRBJ1-5; 8 nucleotides align to TRBD1. The DNA read from the CDR3 is TGCAGTGCTAGAGATCGCAGGGGGCACGGAGATCAGCCC. Translating gives CSARDRRGHGDQP. The whole CDR3 protein reads CSARDRRGHGDQPQHF.